This T cell receptor (beta chain) is drawn from a study of response to subunit inactivated influenza vaccine. TCRdb passed the RT-PCR reads through MiXCR, listing each CDR3 protein once. The table lists more than 250,000 distinct CDR3 sequences, 21% of them singletons. The CDR3 loop spans 13 amino acids. Germline CDR1 reads SGHRS; CDR2 reads YFSETQ. V shed 4 bases and J 5 bases; nucleotides not matched to a gene: 2. This clonotype has ten or more counts. The chain joins TRBV5-1 to TRBJ2-1, with 8 bases that match TRBD2. The material sequenced was PBMCs from blood, taken about 20 months after vaccination. The clonotype originates from a man between 45 and 75 years old who received an inactivated influenza vaccine. CDR3 region: CASSNSGDNEQFF. The CDR3 bases are TGCGCCAGCAGCAATAGCGGGGACAATGAGCAGTTCTTC.